Sequencing of this T cell receptor (beta chain) was carried out in a study of CXCR3-negative and CXCR3-positive naive CD8 T cells. The authors prepared UMI-labeled TRB cDNA libraries by 5' RACE. TCRdb re-called the 5' RACE reads; one entry per CDR3 protein, DNA not given. This sample's clone table lists 70,000 to 95,000 distinct CDR3 sequences. The sequence derives from a human donor in good health. Some clones in this sample may be carry-over from other donors' samples. Sequenced input: naive CXCR3- CD8+ T cells from blood. Subset reported: CD45RO-CCR7+CD27+CD95- naive CD8+ T cells lacking CXCR3 (TNR3-).

The CDR3 sequence: CASTRTGPSYGYTF. This rearrangement joins TRBV12-3 or TRBV12-4 to TRBJ1-2; TCRdb calls TRBD1, which cannot be checked without DNA. This CDR3 has 14 amino acids.